The 2 T cell receptor beta chains reported below all come from one sample, sequenced in a study of blood T cells in healthy people across ages. A J-beta primer mix and a sample-barcoded 5' primer were used in a second PCR of about 7 to 12 cycles. TCRdb re-called the 5' RACE reads through MiXCR, storing one row per CDR3 protein. This sample has some 800,000 distinct CDR3 sequences, with roughly 44% found just once. The specimen sequenced was blood. These receptors were collected from a man aged 55 to 70 in good health.

The genes are TRBV24-1 and TRBJ1-5, with D possibly being TRBD1 (5 bases). The CDR3 spans 13 residues. V gave up 4 bases and J gave up 4 bases, with 7 bases separating them. Germline values: CDR1 KGHDR, CDR2 SFDVKD. The CDR3 DNA is TGTGCCACCAGTGAGTCAGGGAATCAGCCCCAGCATTTT. Translated, it gives CATSESGNQPQHF.

The V call is TRBV4-3, the J call TRBJ1-1; D call uncertain. Trimming shortened V by 1 base and J by 0 bases, and 6 bases separated the two germline ends. This CDR3 contains 14 residues. The germline gives CDR1 LGHNA, CDR2 YSLEER. The CDR3 nucleotides are TGCGCCAGCAGCCAAGTGACCCTGAACACTGAAGCTTTCTTT. This translates into CASSQVTLNTEAFF.